This T cell receptor beta chain came from a study of blood T cell repertoires in COVID-19. Overall study context: Nucleic acid was either cDNA or gDNA, and it came from T cells, B-cell-depleted T cells, or PBMCs.

The CDR3 length is 14 residues. Trimming took off 3 bases at V and 4 bases at J, with 13 bases between the two ends. CDR1 and CDR2 from the germline V gene are MDHEN and SYDVKM. Enrolled during active infection, Seattle patients were then followed longitudinally. In the original workflow: Counts of nucleated cells, estimated from reference gene primer amplification, were obtained. Sequencing was performed with immunoSEQ multiplex PCR; in TCRdb, only in-frame clones are kept and a portion is missing. That table supplies the V and J calls and clone size; D and trimming were determined from the DNA. The repertoire holds roughly 380,000 clones, with about 91% as singletons.

Material: peripheral blood. The chain recombines TRBV28 with TRBJ2-7; D is perhaps TRBD1 (6 bases). This receptor was taken from a woman aged 40-49 years with COVID-19, enrolled during active disease. The CDR3 nucleotides are TGTGCCAGCAGTTTGGGGACACATCTTTACGAGCAGTACTTC. Translating it yields CASSLGTHLYEQYF.